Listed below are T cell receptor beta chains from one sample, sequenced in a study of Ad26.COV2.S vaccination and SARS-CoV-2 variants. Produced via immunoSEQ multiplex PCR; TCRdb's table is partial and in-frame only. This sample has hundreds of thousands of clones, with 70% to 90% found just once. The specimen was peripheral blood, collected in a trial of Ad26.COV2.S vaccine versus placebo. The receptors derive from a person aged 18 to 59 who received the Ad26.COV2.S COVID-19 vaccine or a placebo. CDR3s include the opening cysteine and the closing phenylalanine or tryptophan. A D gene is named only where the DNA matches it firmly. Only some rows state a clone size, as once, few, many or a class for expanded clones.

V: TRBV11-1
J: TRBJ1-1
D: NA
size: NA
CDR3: CASSVQGDTEAFF
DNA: TGTGCCAGCAGCGTACAGGGTGACACTGAAGCTTTCTTT

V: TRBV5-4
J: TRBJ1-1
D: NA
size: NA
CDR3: CASSSSWGRLAFF
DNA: TGTGCCAGCAGCTCGTCCTGGGGCAGGCTGGCTTTCTTT

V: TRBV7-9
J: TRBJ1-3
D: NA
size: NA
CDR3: CASSLAGGNTIYF
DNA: TGTGCCAGCAGCTTAGCAGGTGGAAACACCATATATTTT

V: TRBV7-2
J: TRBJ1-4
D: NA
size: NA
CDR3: CASKEGPTNEKLFF
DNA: TGTGCCAGCAAAGAGGGACCAACTAATGAAAAACTGTTTTTT

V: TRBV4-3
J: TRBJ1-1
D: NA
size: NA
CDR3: CASSQEVSRGWSTEAFF
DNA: TGCGCCAGCAGCCAAGAAGTTAGTCGGGGTTGGAGCACTGAAGCTTTCTTT

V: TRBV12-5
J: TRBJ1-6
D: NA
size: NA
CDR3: CASGLVLGRGGNSPLHF
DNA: TGTGCTAGTGGTTTGGTACTGGGCAGGGGTGGAAATTCACCCCTCCACTTT

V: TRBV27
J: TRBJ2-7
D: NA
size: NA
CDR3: CASSRGPSSPYEQYF
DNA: TGTGCCAGCAGTAGGGGACCCAGCTCTCCCTACGAGCAGTACTTC

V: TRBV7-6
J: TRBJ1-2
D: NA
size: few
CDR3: CASSSGAGYTF
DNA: TGTGCCAGCAGCTCGGGGGCCGGCTACACCTTC

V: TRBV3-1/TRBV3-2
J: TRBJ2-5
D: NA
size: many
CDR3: CASSPRRAYRTVNQETQYF
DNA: TGTGCCAGCAGCCCCAGAAGGGCGTATAGGACAGTAAACCAAGAGACCCAGTACTTC

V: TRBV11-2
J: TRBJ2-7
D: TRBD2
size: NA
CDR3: CASSLAGGSYEQYF
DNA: TGTGCCAGCAGCTTAGCGGGGGGGAGCTACGAGCAGTACTTC

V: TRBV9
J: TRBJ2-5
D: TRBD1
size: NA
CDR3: CASSLNPGQGETQYF
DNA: TGTGCCAGCAGCTTAAACCCGGGACAGGGAGAGACCCAGTACTTC

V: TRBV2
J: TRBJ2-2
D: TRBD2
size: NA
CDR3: CASTSGRPTGELFF
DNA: TGTGCCAGCACTAGCGGGAGGCCAACCGGGGAGCTGTTTTTT

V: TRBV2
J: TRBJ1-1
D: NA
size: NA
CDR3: CASLPDFGTEAFF
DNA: TGTGCCAGCCTTCCGGACTTTGGGACTGAAGCTTTCTTT

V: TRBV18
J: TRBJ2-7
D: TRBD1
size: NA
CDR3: CASSTQRDRGHEQYF
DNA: TGTGCCAGCTCTACTCAAAGGGACAGGGGGCACGAGCAGTACTTC

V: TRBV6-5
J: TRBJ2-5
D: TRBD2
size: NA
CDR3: CASSLGGDSRGTQYF
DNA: TGTGCCAGCAGTCTTGGGGGGGACTCCCGGGGGACCCAGTACTTC

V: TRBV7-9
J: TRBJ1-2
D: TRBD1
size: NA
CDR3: CASSWGQGERGYTF
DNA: TGTGCCAGCAGCTGGGGACAGGGAGAAAGGGGCTACACCTTC

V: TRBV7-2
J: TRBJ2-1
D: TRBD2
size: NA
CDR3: CASSSTSGASERYNEQFF
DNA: TGTGCCAGCAGTTCAACTAGCGGGGCCTCGGAGCGCTACAATGAGCAGTTCTTC

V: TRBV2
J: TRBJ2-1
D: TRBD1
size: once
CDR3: CASSEGQGNEQFF
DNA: TGTGCCAGCAGTGAGGGACAGGGGAATGAGCAGTTCTTC

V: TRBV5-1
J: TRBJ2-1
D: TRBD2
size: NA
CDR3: CASSLGTSGNEQFF
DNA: TGCGCCAGCAGCTTGGGGACTAGCGGGAATGAGCAGTTCTTC

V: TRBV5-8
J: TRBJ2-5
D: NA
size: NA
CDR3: CASSPYRGKGETQYF
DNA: TGTGCCAGCAGCCCATATCGGGGGAAGGGGGAGACCCAGTACTTC

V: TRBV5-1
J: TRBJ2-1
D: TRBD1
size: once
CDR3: CASSATGQGLNNEQFF
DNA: TGCGCCAGCAGCGCTACGGGACAGGGGTTAAACAATGAGCAGTTCTTC

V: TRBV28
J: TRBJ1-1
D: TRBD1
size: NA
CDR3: CASSFAGQVNTEAFF
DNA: TGTGCCAGCAGTTTCGCAGGACAGGTCAACACTGAAGCTTTCTTT

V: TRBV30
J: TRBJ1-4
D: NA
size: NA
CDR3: CAWGDTTNEKLFF
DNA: TGTGCCTGGGGTGATACAACTAATGAAAAACTGTTTTTT